This T cell receptor beta chain was retrieved from a study of T cell repertoires in urothelial bladder cancer. Study overall: The 12 resected lesions were three cT0, three cTa, three cT1 and three cT2 or greater. Study results and limitations: In carcinoma specimens, a single clone made up to about 17% of infiltrating lymphocytes. Median T cells were 5,569 in carcinoma and about 25,000 in benign specimens. Infiltrating lymphocytes: median around 2% in carcinoma versus 9.5% to 15% in benign specimens.

Data came from immunoSEQ multiplex PCR; TCRdb stores just in-frame clones and leaves some out. Among over 10,000 clones listed, around 64% were seen once. In regard to this clone: No antigen is known for it.

Sequences were obtained from tumor-infiltrating cells from bladder cancer. The sequence was collected from a human donor with urothelial carcinoma.

The CDR3 here is CASSVESASVYEQYF. CDR3 sequence (DNA): TGTGCCAGCAGCGTAGAGTCGGCTAGCGTCTACGAGCAGTACTTC. The chain links TRBV9 to TRBJ2-7; tentative D call: TRBD2 (6 bases). The germline CDR1 and CDR2 sequences are SGDLS and YYNGEE. CDR3 length: 15 residues. The germline V and J ends were trimmed by 0 bases and 3 bases, with 13 bases remaining between them.